This is a list of T cell receptor beta chains from one sample in a study of low-dose radiotherapy and immunotherapy resistance in tumors. TCRdb redid the calling of the reads with MiXCR, one entry per CDR3 protein. The sample carries around 90,000 distinct CDR3 sequences, about 20% recorded once. The sample was PBMCs, taken before treatment. The receptors were sampled from a male donor with prostate cancer. Both conserved end residues are part of each CDR3. The order of the fields is V gene, D gene, J gene, clone size, CDR3 DNA, CDR3 protein. The D gene is left open where the match is weak. Size is omitted from some rows. Given values are once, few, many or a class for expanded clones.

v_call: TRBV28; d_call: .; j_call: TRBJ1-1; clone_size: .; cdr3_nt: TGTGCCAGCAGTTTAGAACCCGGACAGTTGAACACTGAAGCTTTCTTT; cdr3_aa: CASSLEPGQLNTEAFF
v_call: TRBV10-2; d_call: .; j_call: TRBJ1-3; clone_size: many; cdr3_nt: TGCGCCAGCTCGCCTGGAAACACCATATATTTT; cdr3_aa: CASSPGNTIYF
v_call: TRBV5-1; d_call: .; j_call: TRBJ2-1; clone_size: .; cdr3_nt: TGCGCCAGCAGCTTGGTGGCTAGCGCGAGATACAATGAGCAGTTCTTC; cdr3_aa: CASSLVASARYNEQFF
v_call: TRBV7-8; d_call: .; j_call: TRBJ2-3; clone_size: many; cdr3_nt: TGTGCCAGCAGCTTAGTATTAGCGGGCACAGATACGCAGTATTTT; cdr3_aa: CASSLVLAGTDTQYF
v_call: TRBV5-1; d_call: TRBD2; j_call: TRBJ2-3; clone_size: many; cdr3_nt: TGCGCCAGCAGCGCCGGGACTAGCGGGAGCACAGATACGCAGTATTTT; cdr3_aa: CASSAGTSGSTDTQYF
v_call: TRBV19; d_call: .; j_call: TRBJ1-1; clone_size: many; cdr3_nt: TGTGCCAGTAGTATAGGAACCGGCGGGTACACTGAAGCTTTCTTT; cdr3_aa: CASSIGTGGYTEAFF
v_call: TRBV19; d_call: .; j_call: TRBJ1-3; clone_size: many; cdr3_nt: TGTGCCAGTAGCACGGCCAGCGGATTCTCTGGAAACACCATATATTTT; cdr3_aa: CASSTASGFSGNTIYF
v_call: TRBV28; d_call: TRBD1; j_call: TRBJ2-7; clone_size: many; cdr3_nt: TGTGCCAGCAGAATCCCCGGGACAGGAGCCTACGAGCAGTACTTC; cdr3_aa: CASRIPGTGAYEQYF
v_call: TRBV7-2; d_call: .; j_call: TRBJ2-7; clone_size: many; cdr3_nt: TGTGCCAGCAGCCCCCAGGGGGGCGCCGGCTACGAGCAGTACTTC; cdr3_aa: CASSPQGGAGYEQYF
v_call: TRBV7-9; d_call: .; j_call: TRBJ2-1; clone_size: .; cdr3_nt: TGTGCCAGCAGCTTACGGAGCGGAGGGTACAATGAGCAGTTCTTC; cdr3_aa: CASSLRSGGYNEQFF
v_call: TRBV6-1; d_call: .; j_call: TRBJ2-1; clone_size: many; cdr3_nt: TGTGCCAGCAGTGAACCCTATCGGGATGAGCAGTTCTTC; cdr3_aa: CASSEPYRDEQFF
v_call: TRBV6-1; d_call: TRBD2; j_call: TRBJ2-1; clone_size: .; cdr3_nt: TGTGCCAGCAGCGGGACTAGCGGGTATGAGCAGTTCTTC; cdr3_aa: CASSGTSGYEQFF
v_call: TRBV6-2/TRBV6-3; d_call: TRBD1; j_call: TRBJ1-6; clone_size: many; cdr3_nt: TGTGCCAGCAGTTACCGGGGACAGGGGCTCCTCCAGAGCTCCTATAATTCACCCCTCCACTTT; cdr3_aa: CASSYRGQGLLQSSYNSPLHF
v_call: TRBV30; d_call: .; j_call: TRBJ1-1; clone_size: many; cdr3_nt: TGTGCCTGGAGTGTACGACACTTGAACACTGAAGCTTTCTTT; cdr3_aa: CAWSVRHLNTEAFF
v_call: TRBV2; d_call: .; j_call: TRBJ2-7; clone_size: many; cdr3_nt: TGTGCCAGCAGTGAATGGGGCCTTTCGAGCTCCTACGAGCAGTACTTC; cdr3_aa: CASSEWGLSSSYEQYF
v_call: TRBV19; d_call: TRBD1; j_call: TRBJ1-2; clone_size: many; cdr3_nt: TGTGCCACACGATACGACAGGGTTGGATATAACTATGGCTACACCTTC; cdr3_aa: CATRYDRVGYNYGYTF
v_call: TRBV7-9; d_call: .; j_call: TRBJ2-2; clone_size: .; cdr3_nt: .; cdr3_aa: CASRRTGILGAPGSCFF
v_call: TRBV6-2/TRBV6-3; d_call: .; j_call: TRBJ2-1; clone_size: once; cdr3_nt: TGTGCCAGCAGTTACTCGAATAAGGGTTGGGAGCAGTTCTTC; cdr3_aa: CASSYSNKGWEQFF
v_call: TRBV20-1; d_call: .; j_call: TRBJ2-7; clone_size: many; cdr3_nt: TGCAGTGCTAGGCTTTCGTGGAGCTGGGGTGTGAACGAGCAGTACTTC; cdr3_aa: CSARLSWSWGVNEQYF
v_call: TRBV9; d_call: .; j_call: TRBJ2-7; clone_size: .; cdr3_nt: TGTGCCAGCAGCGTCTCGTCAGCTACCTACGAGCAGTACTTC; cdr3_aa: CASSVSSATYEQYF
v_call: TRBV5-4; d_call: TRBD2; j_call: TRBJ2-1; clone_size: .; cdr3_nt: TGTGCCAGCAGCGGTGTAAGCGGGGCCTCACTTCCCAGCTCCTACAATGAGCAGTTCTTC; cdr3_aa: CASSGVSGASLPSSYNEQFF
v_call: TRBV2; d_call: .; j_call: TRBJ1-1; clone_size: once; cdr3_nt: TGTGCCAGCAGTTACCGAATGAACACTGAAGCTTTCTTT; cdr3_aa: CASSYRMNTEAFF
v_call: TRBV5-1; d_call: TRBD1; j_call: TRBJ2-7; clone_size: many; cdr3_nt: TGCGCCAGCAGCCCTCCGGGACAGTCTTACGAGCAGTACTTC; cdr3_aa: CASSPPGQSYEQYF
v_call: TRBV20-1; d_call: .; j_call: TRBJ2-1; clone_size: many; cdr3_nt: TGCAGTGCGGACACGGGGCTGGGTGCCTACAATGAGCAGTTCTTC; cdr3_aa: CSADTGLGAYNEQFF
v_call: TRBV3-1; d_call: .; j_call: TRBJ2-1; clone_size: many; cdr3_nt: TGTGCCAGCAGCCCAACTAGGGCTTTCAATGAGCAGTTCTTC; cdr3_aa: CASSPTRAFNEQFF
v_call: TRBV6-6; d_call: .; j_call: TRBJ1-2; clone_size: many; cdr3_nt: TGTGCCAGCAGTTACTCGAGGGATGGCTACACCTTC; cdr3_aa: CASSYSRDGYTF
v_call: TRBV19; d_call: TRBD1; j_call: TRBJ1-5; clone_size: many; cdr3_nt: TGTGCCAGTAGATCGGGACAGGGGGTATTGGGCAATCAGCCCCAGCATTTT; cdr3_aa: CASRSGQGVLGNQPQHF
v_call: TRBV15; d_call: .; j_call: TRBJ2-1; clone_size: many; cdr3_nt: TGTGCCACCAGCAGAGTACGGGGAAATGAGCAGTTCTTC; cdr3_aa: CATSRVRGNEQFF
v_call: TRBV7-9; d_call: .; j_call: TRBJ2-7; clone_size: many; cdr3_nt: TGTGCCAGCAGCAAACGCGGATCGGGAGAGCAGTACTTC; cdr3_aa: CASSKRGSGEQYF
v_call: TRBV13; d_call: .; j_call: TRBJ2-1; clone_size: many; cdr3_nt: TGTGCCAGCAGCTCCCCTAACAATGAGCAGTTCTTC; cdr3_aa: CASSSPNNEQFF
v_call: TRBV5-1; d_call: .; j_call: TRBJ2-1; clone_size: many; cdr3_nt: TGCGCCAGCAGAAACCAGGGGTTTATCGGCTACAATGAGCAGTTCTTC; cdr3_aa: CASRNQGFIGYNEQFF
v_call: TRBV29-1; d_call: .; j_call: TRBJ1-1; clone_size: many; cdr3_nt: TGCAGCGTCCGACAGGAAATAAACACTGAAGCTTTCTTT; cdr3_aa: CSVRQEINTEAFF
v_call: TRBV6-5; d_call: TRBD2; j_call: TRBJ2-1; clone_size: many; cdr3_nt: TGTGCCAGCAGTAAAGCCGGGGGGGCGAGTGAGCAGTTCTTC; cdr3_aa: CASSKAGGASEQFF
v_call: TRBV7-9; d_call: .; j_call: TRBJ1-1; clone_size: many; cdr3_nt: TGTGCCAGCAGCTTAAGGCGGGGAGTGAACACTGAAGCTTTCTTT; cdr3_aa: CASSLRRGVNTEAFF
v_call: TRBV24-1; d_call: .; j_call: TRBJ1-1; clone_size: few; cdr3_nt: TGTGCCACCAGTGACTCTACCTGGGGCACTGAAGCTTTCTTT; cdr3_aa: CATSDSTWGTEAFF
v_call: TRBV28; d_call: TRBD2; j_call: TRBJ2-7; clone_size: .; cdr3_nt: TGTGCCAGCAGCCCACTCAGGCTAGCGGGATTCTACGAGCAGTACTTC; cdr3_aa: CASSPLRLAGFYEQYF
v_call: TRBV5-1; d_call: TRBD2; j_call: TRBJ2-1; clone_size: many; cdr3_nt: TGCGCCAGCAGCTTGGAACTAGCGGGACCCAATGAGCAGTTCTTC; cdr3_aa: CASSLELAGPNEQFF
v_call: TRBV28; d_call: .; j_call: TRBJ2-5; clone_size: .; cdr3_nt: TGTGCCAGCAGGGGCCCCGGGTCAAATGGTCAAGAGACCCAGTACTTC; cdr3_aa: CASRGPGSNGQETQYF
v_call: TRBV29-1; d_call: .; j_call: TRBJ2-2; clone_size: many; cdr3_nt: TGCAGCGTGGGGGGGCTAGCGCCCCACGGGGAGCTGTTTTTT; cdr3_aa: CSVGGLAPHGELFF
v_call: TRBV6-5; d_call: .; j_call: TRBJ2-3; clone_size: many; cdr3_nt: TGTGCCAGCAGGGCCGACCGACGCACAGATACGCAGTATTTT; cdr3_aa: CASRADRRTDTQYF
v_call: TRBV6-6; d_call: .; j_call: TRBJ1-3; clone_size: many; cdr3_nt: TGTGCCAGCAGTTACTCTCCAGACTCTGGAAACACCATATATTTT; cdr3_aa: CASSYSPDSGNTIYF
v_call: TRBV2; d_call: TRBD1; j_call: TRBJ1-4; clone_size: many; cdr3_nt: TGTGCCAGCGAGGGGACAGGGGGATTGGGTGAAAAACTGTTTTTT; cdr3_aa: CASEGTGGLGEKLFF
v_call: TRBV9; d_call: TRBD2; j_call: TRBJ2-3; clone_size: .; cdr3_nt: TGTGCCAGCAGCCCCCTAGCGGGAGCTTCAGATACGCAGTATTTT; cdr3_aa: CASSPLAGASDTQYF
v_call: TRBV30; d_call: TRBD2; j_call: TRBJ2-3; clone_size: many; cdr3_nt: TGTGCCTGGGTTAGCGGGAGGGGAGAAGATACGCAGTATTTT; cdr3_aa: CAWVSGRGEDTQYF
v_call: TRBV7-8; d_call: .; j_call: TRBJ2-5; clone_size: .; cdr3_nt: TGTGCCAGCAGCTTAGTGGGGGCAGCCCAAGAGACCCAGTACTTC; cdr3_aa: CASSLVGAAQETQYF
v_call: TRBV5-1; d_call: .; j_call: TRBJ1-6; clone_size: many; cdr3_nt: TGCGCCAGCAGCTTGTATCCAGGGGTTAGCAATTCACCCCTCCACTTT; cdr3_aa: CASSLYPGVSNSPLHF